A selection of T cell receptor beta chains follows, all from one sample in a study of T cell repertoires in cytomegalovirus infection. TCRdb reanalysed the reads using MiXCR and keeps one entry per CDR3 protein. The profile shows more than 400,000 distinct CDR3 sequences, around 27% of them singletons. Sequencing used PBMCs. These receptors were collected from a human donor in good health (CMV status not recorded). Some clones in this sample may be carry-over from other donors' samples. The CDR3 runs from the conserved cysteine through the conserved F or W. Only some rows state a clone size, as once, few, many or a class for expanded clones.

many	TRBV7-2	TRBJ1-5	CASSLGAGQPQHF
once	TRBV5-4	TRBJ2-3	CASNLYSGLTGIPDTQYF
.	TRBV20-1	TRBJ2-3	CSAPEGSRPDTQYF
.	TRBV6-2/TRBV6-3	TRBJ2-2	CASSYWDGGSGELFF
few	TRBV4-3	TRBJ2-2	CASSQSTGITAGELFF
few	TRBV29-1	TRBJ1-2	CSVDLEHGYTF
many	TRBV15	TRBJ1-5	CATSSGQYNNQPQHF
many	TRBV7-3	TRBJ2-3	CASSWVSGNTDTQYF
.	TRBV7-2	TRBJ1-1	CASSLVGTGGSNTEAFF
.	TRBV19	TRBJ2-3	CASSTMTASTDTQYF
.	TRBV6-2/TRBV6-3	TRBJ1-1	CASSRYTTGPLNTEAFF
many	TRBV7-2	TRBJ2-1	CASSAPGLAGGDPNNEQFF
.	TRBV12-3/TRBV12-4	TRBJ2-1	CASSFQTSGTGREQFF
.	TRBV5-1	TRBJ2-1	CASSLTTNNEQFF
.	TRBV6-1	TRBJ1-5	CASINTVGQPQHF
.	TRBV5-1	TRBJ1-3	CASSLDPGGNTIYF
.	TRBV24-1	TRBJ2-2	CATSSLTLNTGELFF
many	TRBV6-2/TRBV6-3	TRBJ2-1	CASKVRTGDYNEQFF
many	TRBV7-2	TRBJ2-2	CASSLTDANTGELFF
many	TRBV12-3/TRBV12-4	TRBJ1-1	CASTRRRTNTEAFF
.	TRBV24-1	TRBJ1-5	CATSRGWNQPQHF
.	TRBV6-2/TRBV6-3	TRBJ2-1	CASRVVGRGGAYNEQFF
few	TRBV4-3	TRBJ2-7	CASSQEIGFSYEQYF
few	TRBV12-3/TRBV12-4	TRBJ1-2	CASAWGTGDVYGYTF
.	TRBV19	TRBJ2-2	CASCRGSVTGELFF
few	TRBV25-1	TRBJ1-5	CASSGTGAGNSNQPQHF
.	TRBV29-1	TRBJ2-3	CSSGAGGFIDTQYF
.	TRBV7-9	TRBJ2-2	CASRSDRGLNGELFF
many	TRBV7-2	TRBJ1-2	CASSSGDRGFYGYTF
.	TRBV12-3/TRBV12-4	TRBJ2-1	CASSTILDSQLNNEQFF
.	TRBV12-3/TRBV12-4	TRBJ2-7	CANSLSQGAGDGIRYF
few	TRBV12-3/TRBV12-4	TRBJ1-5	CASSLELGGTSNQPQHF
.	TRBV2	TRBJ2-7	CASSESGTSGYEQYF
few	TRBV7-8	TRBJ2-1	CASSFEVSSYNEQFF
few	TRBV10-3	TRBJ1-5	CAARGELNQPQHF
.	TRBV29-1	TRBJ2-3	CSVVYSSTDTQYF
few	TRBV19	TRBJ1-5	CASSIGGAGNQPQHF
few	TRBV27	TRBJ2-2	CASSLDRVDTGELFF
many	TRBV7-2	TRBJ2-4	CASSLTGLRDIQYF
.	TRBV29-1	TRBJ2-4	CSVGLTSGSLAKNIQYF
few	TRBV20-1	TRBJ1-5	CSARVGENQPQHF
.	TRBV7-9	TRBJ1-4	CASSLGDRDNEKLFF
few	TRBV11-3	TRBJ2-5	CASSYSLAGVGEETQYF
few	TRBV6-1	TRBJ2-7	CAARPIAGPYEQYF